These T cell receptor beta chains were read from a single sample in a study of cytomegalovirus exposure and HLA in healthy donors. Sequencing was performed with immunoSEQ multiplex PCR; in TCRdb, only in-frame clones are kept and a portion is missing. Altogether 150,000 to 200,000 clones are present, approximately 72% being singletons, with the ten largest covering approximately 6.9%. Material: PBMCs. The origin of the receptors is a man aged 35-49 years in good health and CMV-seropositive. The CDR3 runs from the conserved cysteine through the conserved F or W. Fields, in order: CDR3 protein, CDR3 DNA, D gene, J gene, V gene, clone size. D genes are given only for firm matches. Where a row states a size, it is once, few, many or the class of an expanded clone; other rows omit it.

cdr3_aa: CATSRRTGLNTEAFF; cdr3_nt: TGTGCCACCAGCAGGAGGACAGGGCTAAACACTGAAGCTTTCTTT; d_call: TRBD1; j_call: TRBJ1-1; v_call: TRBV15; clone_size: NA
cdr3_aa: CSVINGYTF; cdr3_nt: TGCAGCGTTATAAATGGCTACACCTTC; d_call: NA; j_call: TRBJ1-2; v_call: TRBV29-1; clone_size: NA
cdr3_aa: CASSLGRGRVGELFF; cdr3_nt: TGTGCCAGCAGCCTGGGCAGGGGGCGCGTCGGGGAGCTGTTTTTT; d_call: TRBD1; j_call: TRBJ2-2; v_call: TRBV11-3; clone_size: NA
cdr3_aa: CASSGGGDQPQHF; cdr3_nt: TGCGCCAGCAGCGGGGGGGGCGATCAGCCCCAGCATTTT; d_call: NA; j_call: TRBJ1-5; v_call: TRBV5-1; clone_size: NA
cdr3_aa: CASSLQGANTEAFF; cdr3_nt: TGTGCCAGCAGCTTACAGGGGGCTAACACTGAAGCTTTCTTT; d_call: TRBD1; j_call: TRBJ1-1; v_call: TRBV5-8; clone_size: few
cdr3_aa: CASSPWGGRREETQYF; cdr3_nt: TGCGCCAGCAGTCCCTGGGGGGGGAGGAGGGAGGAGACCCAGTACTTC; d_call: TRBD2; j_call: TRBJ2-5; v_call: TRBV23-1; clone_size: NA
cdr3_aa: CASSLGGGWGNEQFF; cdr3_nt: TGTGCCAGCAGCCTTGGCGGGGGGTGGGGCAATGAGCAGTTCTTC; d_call: TRBD2; j_call: TRBJ2-1; v_call: TRBV9; clone_size: once
cdr3_aa: CASSKHRGSNEKLFF; cdr3_nt: TGTGCCAGCAGTAAACACAGGGGTTCTAATGAAAAACTGTTTTTT; d_call: TRBD1; j_call: TRBJ1-4; v_call: TRBV6-1; clone_size: NA
cdr3_aa: CASSLGRGTEQFF; cdr3_nt: TGTGCCAGCAGCTTAGGACGAGGCACTGAGCAGTTCTTC; d_call: NA; j_call: TRBJ2-1; v_call: TRBV7-6; clone_size: NA
cdr3_aa: CASSRPGGWQYF; cdr3_nt: TGTGCCAGCAGTCGCCCAGGGGGCTGGCAGTACTTC; d_call: TRBD1; j_call: TRBJ2-7; v_call: TRBV7-9; clone_size: NA
cdr3_aa: CASRTSGIELVSPLHF; cdr3_nt: TGTGCCAGTAGGACGTCAGGGATAGAGCTAGTTTCACCCCTCCACTTT; d_call: NA; j_call: TRBJ1-6; v_call: TRBV19; clone_size: NA
cdr3_aa: CASSFARGGYGYTF; cdr3_nt: TGTGCCAGCAGCTTCGCCCGGGGGGGCTATGGCTACACCTTC; d_call: NA; j_call: TRBJ1-2; v_call: TRBV5-4; clone_size: NA
cdr3_aa: CASSVGAGRSGEQYF; cdr3_nt: TGTGCCAGCAGCGTAGGGGCAGGGCGAAGTGGCGAGCAGTACTTC; d_call: NA; j_call: TRBJ2-7; v_call: TRBV9; clone_size: NA
cdr3_aa: CASIGSLYGYTF; cdr3_nt: TGTGCCAGCATAGGGAGTTTGTACGGCTACACCTTC; d_call: NA; j_call: TRBJ1-2; v_call: TRBV2; clone_size: NA
cdr3_aa: CARTRRGALDQPQHF; cdr3_nt: TGTGCCAGAACCCGGCGGGGGGCCTTGGATCAGCCCCAGCATTTT; d_call: NA; j_call: TRBJ1-5; v_call: TRBV5-3; clone_size: once
cdr3_aa: CASSERQGPYNEQFF; cdr3_nt: TGTGCCAGCAGTGAGAGACAGGGCCCCTACAATGAGCAGTTCTTC; d_call: TRBD1; j_call: TRBJ2-1; v_call: TRBV6-1; clone_size: once
cdr3_aa: CASSAGGTVYNSPLHF; cdr3_nt: TGCGCCAGCAGCGCAGGGGGGACAGTCTATAATTCACCCCTCCACTTT; d_call: TRBD1; j_call: TRBJ1-6; v_call: TRBV5-1; clone_size: NA
cdr3_aa: CASSRGQGNTEAFF; cdr3_nt: TGCGCCAGCAGCCGAGGACAGGGGAACACTGAAGCTTTCTTT; d_call: TRBD1; j_call: TRBJ1-1; v_call: TRBV4-1; clone_size: NA
cdr3_aa: CASSSGQGAISNYGYTF; cdr3_nt: TGCGCCAGCAGCTCCGGACAGGGGGCCATTTCTAACTATGGCTACACCTTC; d_call: TRBD1; j_call: TRBJ1-2; v_call: TRBV5-1; clone_size: few
cdr3_aa: CASSTALGGYTF; cdr3_nt: TGTGCCAGCAGCACCGCCCTAGGCGGCTACACCTTC; d_call: NA; j_call: TRBJ1-2; v_call: TRBV27; clone_size: NA
cdr3_aa: CASSLEGAPQPQHF; cdr3_nt: TGTGCCAGCAGCCTAGAGGGGGCCCCTCAGCCCCAGCATTTT; d_call: TRBD1; j_call: TRBJ1-5; v_call: TRBV7-2; clone_size: NA
cdr3_aa: CASSLRQGAYNEQFF; cdr3_nt: TGTGCCAGCAGCTTAAGACAGGGGGCTTACAATGAGCAGTTCTTC; d_call: TRBD1; j_call: TRBJ2-1; v_call: TRBV7-6; clone_size: NA
cdr3_aa: CASSQISGTGDHGYTF; cdr3_nt: TGCGCCAGCAGCCAAATTTCCGGGACAGGGGATCATGGCTACACCTTC; d_call: TRBD1; j_call: TRBJ1-2; v_call: TRBV4-3; clone_size: NA
cdr3_aa: CASSGQNYGYTF; cdr3_nt: TGTGCCAGCTCGGGACAGAACTATGGCTACACCTTC; d_call: TRBD1; j_call: TRBJ1-2; v_call: TRBV2; clone_size: once
cdr3_aa: CASSQERALHNEQFF; cdr3_nt: TGTGCCAGCAGCCAAGAGAGGGCCCTTCACAATGAGCAGTTCTTC; d_call: NA; j_call: TRBJ2-1; v_call: TRBV4-2; clone_size: once
cdr3_aa: CASSEPQGAVWTEAFF; cdr3_nt: TGTGCCAGCAGTGAACCACAGGGGGCCGTGTGGACTGAAGCTTTCTTT; d_call: TRBD1; j_call: TRBJ1-1; v_call: TRBV2; clone_size: NA
cdr3_aa: CASSLSDRAGELFF; cdr3_nt: TGTGCCAGCAGTCTCAGCGACAGAGCCGGGGAGCTGTTTTTT; d_call: NA; j_call: TRBJ2-2; v_call: TRBV6-1; clone_size: NA
cdr3_aa: CASRLDLVQSGELFF; cdr3_nt: TGTGCCAGCAGATTGGACTTAGTTCAGTCCGGGGAGCTGTTTTTT; d_call: NA; j_call: TRBJ2-2; v_call: TRBV6-6; clone_size: once
cdr3_aa: CASSPWETYNEQFF; cdr3_nt: TGTGCCAGTTCTCCCTGGGAGACCTACAATGAGCAGTTCTTC; d_call: NA; j_call: TRBJ2-1; v_call: TRBV19; clone_size: NA
cdr3_aa: CASSPRGLAGGKTTDTQYF; cdr3_nt: TGTGCCAGCAGCCCAAGGGGTCTAGCGGGGGGGAAAACCACAGATACGCAGTATTTT; d_call: TRBD2; j_call: TRBJ2-3; v_call: TRBV7-6; clone_size: NA
cdr3_aa: CASSSRRGTEAFF; cdr3_nt: TGTGCCAGCAGCTCAAGAAGAGGGACTGAAGCTTTCTTT; d_call: NA; j_call: TRBJ1-1; v_call: TRBV7-9; clone_size: few
cdr3_aa: CASRPTYSSKRTQYF; cdr3_nt: TGTGCCAGCAGACCTACTTACTCCTCCAAGAGGACCCAGTACTTC; d_call: NA; j_call: TRBJ2-5; v_call: TRBV7-6; clone_size: NA
cdr3_aa: CASGQANTEAFF; cdr3_nt: TGTGCCAGTGGACAGGCGAACACTGAAGCTTTCTTT; d_call: TRBD1; j_call: TRBJ1-1; v_call: TRBV2; clone_size: few
cdr3_aa: CASSLKGALAGELFF; cdr3_nt: TGTGCCAGCAGCTTAAAGGGGGCCTTAGCCGGGGAGCTGTTTTTT; d_call: TRBD1; j_call: TRBJ2-2; v_call: TRBV13; clone_size: NA
cdr3_aa: CASSYSGQMNTEAFF; cdr3_nt: TGTGCCAGCAGTTACTCAGGACAGATGAACACTGAAGCTTTCTTT; d_call: NA; j_call: TRBJ1-1; v_call: TRBV6-6; clone_size: NA
cdr3_aa: CASSPAGPNQPQHF; cdr3_nt: TGTGCCAGCTCACCGGCGGGGCCTAATCAGCCCCAGCATTTT; d_call: NA; j_call: TRBJ1-5; v_call: TRBV18; clone_size: NA
cdr3_aa: CASSVGGGVGTEAFF; cdr3_nt: TGTGCCAGCAGCGTAGGTGGGGGGGTAGGAACTGAAGCTTTCTTT; d_call: NA; j_call: TRBJ1-1; v_call: TRBV9; clone_size: NA
cdr3_aa: CASSPVGDRDSYEQYF; cdr3_nt: TGTGCCAGCAGCCCCGTAGGGGACAGGGACTCCTACGAGCAGTACTTC; d_call: NA; j_call: TRBJ2-7; v_call: TRBV21-1; clone_size: NA
cdr3_aa: CASSWDRESLFF; cdr3_nt: TGTGCCAGCAGTTGGGACAGGGAATCCCTGTTTTTT; d_call: TRBD1; j_call: TRBJ1-4; v_call: TRBV6-6; clone_size: NA
cdr3_aa: CASSTSFRDFSF; cdr3_nt: TGCGCCAGCAGCACATCCTTCCGGGACTTCTCATTT; d_call: NA; j_call: TRBJ1-1; v_call: TRBV5-1; clone_size: NA
cdr3_aa: CSVENRSSYEQYF; cdr3_nt: TGCAGCGTTGAAAACAGATCTTCCTACGAGCAGTACTTC; d_call: NA; j_call: TRBJ2-7; v_call: TRBV29-1; clone_size: few
cdr3_aa: CASSLGGFNEQFF; cdr3_nt: TGTGCCAGCAGCCTGGGAGGGTTCAATGAGCAGTTCTTC; d_call: TRBD2; j_call: TRBJ2-1; v_call: TRBV11-3; clone_size: few
cdr3_aa: CASSPQGSYGYTF; cdr3_nt: TGCGCCAGCAGCCCTCAGGGCAGCTATGGCTACACCTTC; d_call: NA; j_call: TRBJ1-2; v_call: TRBV4-3; clone_size: NA
cdr3_aa: CASSVDRPDQPQHF; cdr3_nt: TGCGCCAGCAGCGTTGACAGGCCGGATCAGCCCCAGCATTTT; d_call: NA; j_call: TRBJ1-5; v_call: TRBV5-1; clone_size: NA
cdr3_aa: CASRPTLSSYNSPLHF; cdr3_nt: TGTGCCAGCAGACCCACCCTAAGCTCCTATAATTCACCCCTCCACTTT; d_call: NA; j_call: TRBJ1-6; v_call: TRBV27; clone_size: once
cdr3_aa: CASSEWTGKGGRSPLHF; cdr3_nt: TGCGCCAGCAGTGAGTGGACAGGGAAGGGAGGAAGGTCACCCCTCCACTTT; d_call: TRBD1; j_call: TRBJ1-6; v_call: TRBV10-2; clone_size: NA
cdr3_aa: CASSAGLAATYEQYF; cdr3_nt: TGTGCCAGCAGCGCCGGACTAGCGGCAACCTACGAGCAGTACTTC; d_call: TRBD2; j_call: TRBJ2-7; v_call: TRBV6-1; clone_size: NA
cdr3_aa: CSAKDTDTQYF; cdr3_nt: TGCAGTGCTAAGGACACCGATACGCAGTATTTT; d_call: NA; j_call: TRBJ2-3; v_call: TRBV20-1; clone_size: NA
cdr3_aa: CASTSGNQPQHF; cdr3_nt: NA; d_call: NA; j_call: TRBJ1-5; v_call: TRBV19; clone_size: NA
cdr3_aa: CASSLGTDRYQETQYF; cdr3_nt: TGCGCCAGCAGCTTAGGGACAGACCGGTACCAAGAGACCCAGTACTTC; d_call: TRBD1; j_call: TRBJ2-5; v_call: TRBV5-1; clone_size: NA
cdr3_aa: CASSPGGFSGANVLTF; cdr3_nt: TGCGCCAGCAGTCCAGGGGGATTCTCTGGGGCCAACGTCCTGACTTTC; d_call: TRBD1; j_call: TRBJ2-6; v_call: TRBV5-1; clone_size: NA